The clone carrying this T cell receptor (beta chain) was picked up a small number of times. TCRdb ran MiXCR on the RT-PCR reads and lists one entry per CDR3 protein. The sample has hundreds of thousands of distinct CDR3 sequences; 15% to 19% are singletons. The data belong to a study of response to subunit inactivated influenza vaccine. Trimming removed 0 bases at V and 4 bases at J, with 15 bases between. The germline gives CDR1 LGHNA, CDR2 YSLEER. The CDR3 has 16 residues. The chain has TRBV4-3 and TRBJ1-1; D remains ambiguous. This clonotype originated in a man in his fifties or sixties who received an inactivated influenza vaccine. Material: PBMCs from blood, obtained 11 to 12 days after vaccination. The CDR3 loop is CASSQDSRNRGTEAFF. In DNA form, the CDR3 reads TGCGCCAGCAGCCAAGATTCAAGGAATCGGGGCACTGAAGCTTTCTTT.